This T cell receptor beta chain is drawn from a study of cytomegalovirus exposure and HLA in healthy donors. V was shortened by 5 bases and J by 0 bases, with 7 bases between the two germline ends. Germline CDR1 MNHEY, CDR2 SMNVEV (reference sequence). The CDR3 length is 13 residues. On this clone: The target antigen is unknown.

The PCR ran on 60 Vbeta and 13 Jbeta primers. Repertoires were generated with immunoSEQ multiplex PCR, while TCRdb's copy carries only in-frame clones and drops some. The top ten clones hold roughly 3.5% of a sample with 100,000 or so clones, 73% of them seen once. Study-wide results and caveats: Most of the CMV-associated TCR beta chains (in a later analysis) appeared to be HLA-restricted.

The chain recombines TRBV27 with TRBJ1-2, with D uncertain. This receptor was obtained from a man in his forties in good health and CMV-seronegative. Input material: PBMCs. The CDR3 loop is CASSKLSNYGYTF. The CDR3 bases are TGTGCCAGCAGTAAACTGTCTAACTATGGCTACACCTTC.